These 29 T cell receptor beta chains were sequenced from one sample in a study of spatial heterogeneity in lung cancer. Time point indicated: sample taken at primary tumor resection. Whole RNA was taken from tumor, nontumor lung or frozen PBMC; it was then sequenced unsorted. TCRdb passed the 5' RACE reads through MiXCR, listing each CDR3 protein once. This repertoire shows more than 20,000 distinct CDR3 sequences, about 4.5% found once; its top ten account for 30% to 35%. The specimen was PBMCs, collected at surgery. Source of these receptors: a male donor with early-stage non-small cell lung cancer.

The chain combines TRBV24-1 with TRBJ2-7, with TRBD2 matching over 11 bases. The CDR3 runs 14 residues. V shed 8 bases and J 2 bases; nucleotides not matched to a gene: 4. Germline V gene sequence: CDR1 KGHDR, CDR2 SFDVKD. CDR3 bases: TGTGCCACCACCGGGACTAGCGGTACCTACGAGCAGTACTTC. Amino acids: CATTGTSGTYEQYF.

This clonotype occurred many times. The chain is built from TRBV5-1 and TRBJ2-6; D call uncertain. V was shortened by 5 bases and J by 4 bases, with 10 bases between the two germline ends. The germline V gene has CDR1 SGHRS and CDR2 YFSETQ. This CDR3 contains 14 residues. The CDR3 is CASRGGAGANVLTF. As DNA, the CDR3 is TGCGCCAGCAGGGGTGGCGCGGGGGCCAACGTCCTGACTTTC.

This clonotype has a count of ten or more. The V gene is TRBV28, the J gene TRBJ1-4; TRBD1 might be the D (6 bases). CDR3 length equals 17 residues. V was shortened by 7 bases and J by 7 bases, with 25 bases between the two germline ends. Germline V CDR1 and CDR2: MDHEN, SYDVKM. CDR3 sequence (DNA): TGTGCCAGCATTCCGGCAGCAGGGGATCAGACGGGTGAAAAACTGTTTTTT. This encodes CASIPAAGDQTGEKLFF.

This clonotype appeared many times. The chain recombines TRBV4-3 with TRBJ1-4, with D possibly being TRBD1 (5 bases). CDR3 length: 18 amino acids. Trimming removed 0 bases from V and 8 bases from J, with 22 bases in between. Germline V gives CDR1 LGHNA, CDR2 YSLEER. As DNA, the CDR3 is TGCGCCAGCAGCCAAGATCGGAGGCGGGGCCCCTACCGGGAAAAACTGTTTTTT. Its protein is CASSQDRRRGPYREKLFF.

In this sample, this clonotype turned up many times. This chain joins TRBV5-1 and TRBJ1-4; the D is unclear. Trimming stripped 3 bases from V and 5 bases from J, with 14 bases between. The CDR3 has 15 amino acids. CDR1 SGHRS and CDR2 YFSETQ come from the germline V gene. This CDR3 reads CASSSQTGPNEKLFF. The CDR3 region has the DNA TGCGCCAGCAGCTCCCAAACGGGTCCGAATGAAAAACTGTTTTTT.

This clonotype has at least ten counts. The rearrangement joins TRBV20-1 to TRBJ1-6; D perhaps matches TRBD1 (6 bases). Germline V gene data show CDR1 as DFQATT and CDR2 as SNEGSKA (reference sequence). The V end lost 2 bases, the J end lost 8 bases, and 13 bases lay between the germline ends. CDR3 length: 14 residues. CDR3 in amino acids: CSARMPDSYSPLHF. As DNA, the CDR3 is TGCAGTGCTAGAATGCCGGACAGTTATTCACCCCTCCACTTT.

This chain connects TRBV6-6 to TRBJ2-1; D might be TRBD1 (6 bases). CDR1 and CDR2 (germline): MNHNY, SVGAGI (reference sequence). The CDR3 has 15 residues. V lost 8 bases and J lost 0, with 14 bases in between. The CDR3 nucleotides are TGTGCCAGCCGCGATGGACAGAGCTCCTACAATGAGCAGTTCTTC. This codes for CASRDGQSSYNEQFF.

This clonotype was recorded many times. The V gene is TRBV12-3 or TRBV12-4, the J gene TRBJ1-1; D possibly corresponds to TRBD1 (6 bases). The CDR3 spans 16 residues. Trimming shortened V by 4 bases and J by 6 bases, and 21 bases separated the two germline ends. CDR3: CASSSLTGAEGAEAFF. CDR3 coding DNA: TGTGCCAGCAGTTCCTTAACGGGGGCGGAGGGGGCTGAAGCTTTCTTT.

The DNA for the CDR3 is TGTGCCAGCAGCGCGGGGGGAGGTGGAGATACGCAGTATTTT. Protein sequence: CASSAGGGGDTQYF. The rearrangement uses TRBV7-2 and TRBJ2-3; 8 bases fit TRBD2. J was trimmed by 5 bases and V by 5 bases; bases with no gene match: 6. Germline values: CDR1 SGHTA, CDR2 FQGNSA. The CDR3 is 14 residues long.

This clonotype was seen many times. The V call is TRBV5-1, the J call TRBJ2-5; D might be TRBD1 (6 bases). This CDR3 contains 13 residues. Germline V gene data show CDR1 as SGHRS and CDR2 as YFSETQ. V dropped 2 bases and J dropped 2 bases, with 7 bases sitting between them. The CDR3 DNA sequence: TGCGCCAGCAGCTTCGGACAGCAAGAGACCCAGTACTTC. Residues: CASSFGQQETQYF.

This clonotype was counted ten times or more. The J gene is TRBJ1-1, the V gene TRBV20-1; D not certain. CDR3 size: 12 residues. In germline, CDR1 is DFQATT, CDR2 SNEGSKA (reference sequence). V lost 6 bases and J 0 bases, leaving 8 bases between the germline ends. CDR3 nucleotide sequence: TGCAGTGCCGGCGGGATGAACACTGAAGCTTTCTTT. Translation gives CSAGGMNTEAFF.

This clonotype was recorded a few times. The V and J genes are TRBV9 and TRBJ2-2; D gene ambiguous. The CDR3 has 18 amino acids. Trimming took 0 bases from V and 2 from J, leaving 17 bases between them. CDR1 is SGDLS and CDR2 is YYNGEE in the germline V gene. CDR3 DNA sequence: TGTGCCAGCAGCGTAGGGTTGAACGACCTAGTTAACACCGGGGAGCTGTTTTTT. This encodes CASSVGLNDLVNTGELFF.

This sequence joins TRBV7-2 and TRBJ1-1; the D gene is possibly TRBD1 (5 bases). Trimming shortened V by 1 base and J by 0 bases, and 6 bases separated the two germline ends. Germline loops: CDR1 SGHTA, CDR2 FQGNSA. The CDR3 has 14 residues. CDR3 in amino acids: CASSLGGLNTEAFF. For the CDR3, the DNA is TGTGCCAGCAGCTTAGGGGGACTGAACACTGAAGCTTTCTTT.

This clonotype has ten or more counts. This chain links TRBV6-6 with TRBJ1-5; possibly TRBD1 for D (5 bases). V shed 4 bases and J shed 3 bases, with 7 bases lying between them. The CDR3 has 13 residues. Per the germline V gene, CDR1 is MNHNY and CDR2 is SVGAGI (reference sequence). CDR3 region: CASSWGDNQPQHF. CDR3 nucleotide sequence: TGTGCCAGCAGTTGGGGCGACAATCAGCCCCAGCATTTT.

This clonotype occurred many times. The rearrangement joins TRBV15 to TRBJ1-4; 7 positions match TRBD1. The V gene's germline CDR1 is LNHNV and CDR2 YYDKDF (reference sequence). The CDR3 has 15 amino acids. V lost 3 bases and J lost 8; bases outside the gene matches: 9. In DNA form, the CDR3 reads TGTGCCACCAGCAGGGGAGGGGGCTTGGACGAAAAACTGTTTTTT. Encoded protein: CATSRGGGLDEKLFF.

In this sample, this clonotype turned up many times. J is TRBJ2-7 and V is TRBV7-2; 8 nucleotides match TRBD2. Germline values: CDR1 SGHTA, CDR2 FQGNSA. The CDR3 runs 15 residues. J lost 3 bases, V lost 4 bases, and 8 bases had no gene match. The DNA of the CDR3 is TGTGCCAGCAGCTCCCCCGAGAGCGGGGGCTACGAGCAGTACTTC. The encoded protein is CASSSPESGGYEQYF.

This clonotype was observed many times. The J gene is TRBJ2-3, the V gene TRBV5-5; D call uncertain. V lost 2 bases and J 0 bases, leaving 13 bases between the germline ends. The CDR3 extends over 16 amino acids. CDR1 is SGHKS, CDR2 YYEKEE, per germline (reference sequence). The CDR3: CASSFKGAISTDTQYF. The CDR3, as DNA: TGTGCCAGCAGCTTCAAAGGAGCCATTAGCACAGATACGCAGTATTTT.

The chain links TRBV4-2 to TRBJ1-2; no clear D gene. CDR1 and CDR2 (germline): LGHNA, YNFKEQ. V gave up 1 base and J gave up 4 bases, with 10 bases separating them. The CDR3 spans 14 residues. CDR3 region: CASSQGGQSYGYTF. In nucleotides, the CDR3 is TGTGCCAGCAGCCAAGGAGGGCAGAGCTATGGCTACACCTTC.

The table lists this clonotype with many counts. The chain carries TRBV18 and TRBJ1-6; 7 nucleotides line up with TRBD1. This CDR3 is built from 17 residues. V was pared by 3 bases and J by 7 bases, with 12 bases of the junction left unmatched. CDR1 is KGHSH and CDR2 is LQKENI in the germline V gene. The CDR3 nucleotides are TGTGCCAGCTCACCGACAACCCCACAGGGGAACAATTCACCCCTCCACTTT. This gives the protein CASSPTTPQGNNSPLHF.

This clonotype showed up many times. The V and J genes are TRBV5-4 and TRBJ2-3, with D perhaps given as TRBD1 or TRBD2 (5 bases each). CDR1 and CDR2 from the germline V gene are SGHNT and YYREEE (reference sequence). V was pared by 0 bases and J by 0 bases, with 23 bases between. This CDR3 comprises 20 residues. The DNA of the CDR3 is TGTGCCAGCAGCTTGGAGCCTGGGCTGGGAGCAGGGAGCAGCACAGATACGCAGTATTTT. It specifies CASSLEPGLGAGSSTDTQYF. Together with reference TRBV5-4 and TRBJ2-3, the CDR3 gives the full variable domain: ETGVTQSPTHLIKTRGQQVTLRCSSQSGHNTVSWYQQALGQGPQFIFQYYREEENGRGNFPPRFSGLQFPNYSSELNVNALELDDSALYLCASSLEPGLGAGSSTDTQYFGPGTRLTVL.

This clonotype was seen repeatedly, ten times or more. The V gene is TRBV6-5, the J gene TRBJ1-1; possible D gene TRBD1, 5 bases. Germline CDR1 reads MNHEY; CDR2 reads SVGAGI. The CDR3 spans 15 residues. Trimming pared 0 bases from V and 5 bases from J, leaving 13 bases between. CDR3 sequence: CASSYSVMGETEAFF. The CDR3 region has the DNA TGTGCCAGCAGTTACTCCGTAATGGGGGAGACTGAAGCTTTCTTT.

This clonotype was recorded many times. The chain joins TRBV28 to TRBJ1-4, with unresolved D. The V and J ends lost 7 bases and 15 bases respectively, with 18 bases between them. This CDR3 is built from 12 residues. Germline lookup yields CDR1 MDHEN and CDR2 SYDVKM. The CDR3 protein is CASTPPRGGLFF. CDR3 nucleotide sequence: TGTGCCAGCACCCCCCCCCGGGGTGGGTTGTTTTTT.

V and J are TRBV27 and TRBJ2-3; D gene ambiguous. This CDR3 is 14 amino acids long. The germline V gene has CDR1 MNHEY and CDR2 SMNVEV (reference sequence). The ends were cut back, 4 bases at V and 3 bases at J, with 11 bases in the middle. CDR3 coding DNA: TGTGCCAGCAGTTCCGTAAGACGAACAGATACGCAGTATTTT. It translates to CASSSVRRTDTQYF.

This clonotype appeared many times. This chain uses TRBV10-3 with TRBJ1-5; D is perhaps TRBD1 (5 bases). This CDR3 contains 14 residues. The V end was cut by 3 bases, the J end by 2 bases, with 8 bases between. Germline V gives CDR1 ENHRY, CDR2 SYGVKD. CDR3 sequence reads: CAISERGGNQPQHF. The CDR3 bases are TGTGCCATCAGTGAAAGAGGGGGCAATCAGCCCCAGCATTTT.

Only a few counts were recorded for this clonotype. CDR3 nucleotides: TGCGCCAGCAGCCAAGCATGGGGGCAGTCCGGAGCCAAAAACATTCAGTACTTC. It yields the protein CASSQAWGQSGAKNIQYF. The chain combines TRBV4-3 with TRBJ2-4; D is possibly TRBD1 (6 bases). Trimming removed 1 base at V and 0 bases at J, with 16 bases between. CDR1 is LGHNA, CDR2 YSLEER, per germline. CDR3 length equals 18 residues.

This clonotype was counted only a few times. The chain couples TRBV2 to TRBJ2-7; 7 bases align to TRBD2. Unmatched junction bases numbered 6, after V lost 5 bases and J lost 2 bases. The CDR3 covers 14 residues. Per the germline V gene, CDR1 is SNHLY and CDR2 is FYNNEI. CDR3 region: CASSLLALTYEQYF. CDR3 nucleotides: TGTGCCAGCAGTCTACTAGCGCTTACCTACGAGCAGTACTTC.

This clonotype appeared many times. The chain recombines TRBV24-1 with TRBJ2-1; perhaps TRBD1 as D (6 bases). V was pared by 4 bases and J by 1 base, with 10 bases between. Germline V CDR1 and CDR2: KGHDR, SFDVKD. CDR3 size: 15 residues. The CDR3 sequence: CATSEGTGSYNEQFF. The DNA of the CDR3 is TGTGCCACCAGTGAAGGAACAGGGTCCTACAATGAGCAGTTCTTC.

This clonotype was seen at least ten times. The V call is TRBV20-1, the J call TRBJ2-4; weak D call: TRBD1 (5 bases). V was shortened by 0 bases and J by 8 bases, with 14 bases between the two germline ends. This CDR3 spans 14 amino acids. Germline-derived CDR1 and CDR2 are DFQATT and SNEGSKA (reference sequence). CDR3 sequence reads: CSARDRSIGDIQYF. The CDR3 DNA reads TGCAGTGCTAGAGATAGGTCGATAGGGGACATTCAGTACTTC.

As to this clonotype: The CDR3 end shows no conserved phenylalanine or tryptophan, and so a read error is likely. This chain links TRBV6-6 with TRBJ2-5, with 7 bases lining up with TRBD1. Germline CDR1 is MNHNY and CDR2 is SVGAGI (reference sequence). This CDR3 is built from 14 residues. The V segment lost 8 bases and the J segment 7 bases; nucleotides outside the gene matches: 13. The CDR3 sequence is CASHSGQAAGTQYL. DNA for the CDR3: TGTGCCAGCCACTCCGGACAGGCAGCAGGGACCCAGTACTTA.